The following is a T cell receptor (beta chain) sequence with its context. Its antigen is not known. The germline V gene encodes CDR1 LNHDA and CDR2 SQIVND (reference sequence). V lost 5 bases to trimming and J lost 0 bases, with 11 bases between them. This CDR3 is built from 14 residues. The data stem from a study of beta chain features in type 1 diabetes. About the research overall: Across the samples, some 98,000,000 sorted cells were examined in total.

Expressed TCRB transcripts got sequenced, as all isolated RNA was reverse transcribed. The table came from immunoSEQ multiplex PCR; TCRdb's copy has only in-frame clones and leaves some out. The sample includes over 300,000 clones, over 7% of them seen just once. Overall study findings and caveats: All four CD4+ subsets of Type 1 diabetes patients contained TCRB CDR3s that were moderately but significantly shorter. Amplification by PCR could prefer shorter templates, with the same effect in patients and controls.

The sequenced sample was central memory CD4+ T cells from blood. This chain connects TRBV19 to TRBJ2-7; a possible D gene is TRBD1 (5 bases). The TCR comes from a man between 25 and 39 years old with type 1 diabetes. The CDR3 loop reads CASSPQVSSYEQYF. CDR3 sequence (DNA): TGTGCCAGTAGTCCACAGGTGAGCTCCTACGAGCAGTACTTC.